A single sample is the source of the 23 T cell receptor beta chains below, sequenced in a study of T cells in tuberculosis. Data came from immunoSEQ multiplex PCR; TCRdb stores just in-frame clones and leaves some out. Among tens of thousands of clones listed, under 98% were seen once. The sequenced sample was PBMCs. These receptors all come from a donor aged 10-35 years with latent tuberculosis or without tuberculosis infection.

The chain links TRBV9 to TRBJ2-1; a weak D match, TRBD2 (5 bases). The CDR3 consists of 13 residues. Germline CDR1 reads SGDLS; CDR2 reads YYNGEE. The germline V and J ends were trimmed by 2 bases and 4 bases, with 7 bases remaining between them. The DNA for the CDR3 is TGTGCCAGCAGCGTCGGGGTTTACAATGAGCAGTTCTTC. Its translation: CASSVGVYNEQFF.

A few counts support this clone. Other DNA sequences from this sample encode an identical CDR3 as well. The rearrangement joins TRBV15 to TRBJ1-1; 7 positions match TRBD1. V was clipped by 2 bases and J by 7 bases; unmatched bases: 4. This CDR3 is 13 amino acids long. Germline V gene data show CDR1 as LNHNV and CDR2 as YYDKDF (reference sequence). CDR3 DNA sequence: TGTGCCACCAGCAGAAGGGGGACAGATGAAGCTTTCTTT. Protein product: CATSRRGTDEAFF. The entire variable domain, with the rest obtained from reference TRBV15 and TRBJ1-1, is as follows: DAMVIQNPRYQVTQFGKPVTLSCSQTLNHNVMYWYQQKSSQAPKLLFHYYDKDFNNEADTPDNFQSRRPNTSFCFLDIRSPGLGDTAMYLCATSRRGTDEAFFGQGTRLTVV.

J is TRBJ2-1 and V is TRBV29-1; no definite D call. Trimming cost V 3 bases and J 4 bases, with 10 bases left between them. CDR1 and CDR2 from the germline V gene are SQVTM and ANQGSEA. This CDR3 region has 13 residues. CDR3 DNA sequence: TGCAGCGTTGAGTACCGACTTTACAATGAGCAGTTCTTC. Its protein is CSVEYRLYNEQFF.

This chain links TRBV9 with TRBJ2-7; 9 bases match TRBD1. The CDR3 runs to 15 residues. Germline V gene data show CDR1 as SGDLS and CDR2 as YYNGEE. Trimming at V came to 4 bases and at J to 1 base, leaving 6 bases not matched to a gene. CDR3 loop: CASSMGDRVSYEQYF. Written as DNA, the CDR3 is TGTGCCAGCAGCATGGGGGACAGGGTTTCCTACGAGCAGTACTTC.

The chain couples TRBV30 to TRBJ1-2, with a possible D match to TRBD1 (5 bases). From germline, CDR1 is GTSNPN and CDR2 SVGIG (reference sequence). With 2 bases removed from V and 6 bases from J, the gap between germline ends came to 13 bases. The CDR3 covers 13 residues. The CDR3 reads CAWSKGLGDGYTF. Written as DNA, the CDR3 is TGTGCCTGGAGTAAGGGGCTGGGTGATGGCTACACCTTC.

Details on this clone: Compared with germline, one end of the junction differs, possibly owing to a read error. This chain connects TRBV5-4 to TRBJ2-3; D gene uncertain. Germline V gene data show CDR1 as SGHNT and CDR2 as YYREEE (reference sequence). The CDR3 contains 15 residues. CDR3 amino acids: CASSLSTTSTDTQYF. The CDR3 DNA reads TGTGCCAGTAGCTTGAGTACGACAAGCACAGATACGCAGTATTTT.

This clone was counted a single time. The V and J genes are TRBV6-1 and TRBJ1-1; maybe TRBD1 (5 bases). Germline V gives CDR1 MNHNS, CDR2 SASEGT. The CDR3 covers 13 residues. The V and J ends lost 4 bases and 4 bases respectively, with 10 bases between them. The CDR3 DNA follows: TGTGCCAGCAGTGTATTGGGGGGCACTGAAGCTTTCTTT. Protein sequence: CASSVLGGTEAFF.

The CDR3 sequence: CASSESGGAVYNEQFF. The CDR3 DNA reads as TGTGCCAGCAGTGAGAGCGGGGGGGCGGTCTACAATGAGCAGTTCTTC. The chain carries TRBV6-1 and TRBJ2-1; 10 bases agree with TRBD2. Trimming took 3 bases from V and 3 from J; bases not matched to a gene: 5. Germline lookup yields CDR1 MNHNS and CDR2 SASEGT. This CDR3 contains 16 residues.

The chain carries TRBV27 and TRBJ2-1; possibly TRBD2 for D (5 bases). The V gene's germline CDR1 is MNHEY and CDR2 SMNVEV (reference sequence). The CDR3 is 13 residues long. Trimming stripped 6 bases from V and 2 bases from J, with 8 bases between. The CDR3 bases are TGTGCCAGCAGAAGGGAGACCTACAATGAGCAGTTCTTC. This codes for CASRRETYNEQFF.

V and J are TRBV28 and TRBJ2-4; the D is unclear. CDR1 is MDHEN and CDR2 is SYDVKM in the germline V gene. CDR3 length equals 13 residues. V lost 5 bases to trimming and J lost 6 bases, with 11 bases between them. This CDR3 reads CASSSLEANIQYF. In DNA form, the CDR3 reads TGTGCCAGCAGTAGCCTAGAAGCAAACATTCAGTACTTC.

The V call is TRBV2, the J call TRBJ1-1; TRBD1 might be the D (5 bases). The CDR3 totals 12 residues. V was pared by 5 bases and J by 11 bases, with 15 bases between. Germline assignment: CDR1 SNHLY and CDR2 FYNNEI. The CDR3 coding sequence is TGTGCCAGCAGTCCCGACAGCCCAAGGGCTTTCTTT. Translating it yields CASSPDSPRAFF.

The sample holds one count of this clone. The gene calls are TRBV30 and TRBJ1-1; 9 bases match TRBD1. This CDR3 contains 14 residues. J gave up 3 bases and V 1 base, and 3 bases lay outside the gene matches. Germline CDR1 reads GTSNPN; CDR2 reads SVGIG (reference sequence). CDR3 region: CAWSAGQGYTEAFF. The CDR3 DNA is TGTGCCTGGAGTGCGGGACAGGGTTACACTGAAGCTTTCTTT.

The chain joins TRBV2 to TRBJ1-1, with D hard to call. Looked up from germline, CDR1 is SNHLY and CDR2 is FYNNEI. There are 13 residues in the CDR3. Trimming removed 6 bases at V and 0 bases at J, with 8 bases between. CDR3: CASRREVNTEAFF. The CDR3 DNA reads TGTGCCAGCAGAAGAGAGGTGAACACTGAAGCTTTCTTT.

This chain uses TRBV7-8 with TRBJ2-3, with 11 bases that match TRBD2. The junction had 6 bases not matched to a gene; V was cut back by 2 bases and J by 8 bases. The CDR3 totals 15 residues. CDR1 is SGHVS and CDR2 is FQNEAQ in the germline V gene. In DNA form, the CDR3 reads TGTGCCAGCAGCTTATTAGCGGGGGGGGTAGGTACGCAGTATTTT. Protein sequence: CASSLLAGGVGTQYF.

The CDR3 region has the DNA TGTGCCAGCAGCTTAGTAAGCGGATCAGTTGATACGCAGTATTTT. Protein sequence: CASSLVSGSVDTQYF. V usage is TRBV7-6 and J usage is TRBJ2-3; tentatively, D is TRBD2 (5 bases). Trimming shortened V by 1 base and J by 6 bases, and 14 bases separated the two germline ends. The length of the CDR3 is 15 residues. In germline, CDR1 is SGHVS, CDR2 FNYEAQ.

The chain uses TRBV7-8 and TRBJ1-3, with D unclear. This CDR3 is 17 amino acids long. Trimming removed 1 base from V and 1 base from J, with 14 bases in between. Germline CDR1 SGHVS, CDR2 FQNEAQ. This chain's CDR3 is CASSLDRGSFSGNTIYF. The CDR3 DNA reads as TGTGCCAGCAGCTTAGATCGGGGTTCGTTTTCTGGAAACACCATATATTTT.

The CDR3 loop reads CASSQERAGSYNEQFF. The CDR3, as DNA: TGCGCCAGCAGCCAAGAGCGAGCGGGGAGTTACAATGAGCAGTTCTTC. This chain joins TRBV4-1 and TRBJ2-1; 7 bases align to TRBD2. This CDR3 spans 16 amino acids. Per the germline V gene, CDR1 is MGHRA and CDR2 is YSYEKL. V lost 0 bases, J lost 4 bases, and 6 bases stayed unmatched.

This clone was seen once. This chain connects TRBV7-2 to TRBJ2-1; TRBD2 matches at 8 bases. The CDR3 runs to 16 residues. The V gene's germline CDR1 is SGHTA and CDR2 FQGNSA. The junction had 10 bases not matched to a gene; V was cut back by 4 bases and J by 5 bases. The CDR3 DNA follows: TGTGCCAGCAGCTCCTGGAGGAGCGGGGGAAACAATGAGCAGTTCTTC. Translated: CASSSWRSGGNNEQFF.

This clone was observed a handful of times. CDR3 sequence (DNA): TGCGCCAGCAGCTTGTACGGGGAGCTGTTTTTT. Encoded protein: CASSLYGELFF. The gene calls are TRBV5-1 and TRBJ2-2; no reliable D call. Germline assignment: CDR1 SGHRS and CDR2 YFSETQ. V lost 1 base to trimming and J lost 7 bases, with 2 bases between them. CDR3 length equals 11 residues. The complete variable domain, with remaining parts taken from reference TRBV5-1 and TRBJ2-2, reads KAGVTQTPRYLIKTRGQQVTLSCSPISGHRSVSWYQQTPGQGLQFLFEYFSETQRNKGNFPGRFSGRQFSNSRSEMNVSTLELGDSALYLCASSLYGELFFGEGSRLTVL.

The rearrangement links TRBV28 to TRBJ2-7; D gene unclear. The V gene's germline CDR1 is MDHEN and CDR2 SYDVKM. Trimming cost V 5 bases and J 1 base, with 9 bases left between them. This CDR3 region has 13 residues. Here the CDR3 DNA reads TGTGCCAGCAGTGATTTAGTTTCCTACGAGCAGTACTTC. Translation: CASSDLVSYEQYF.

The chain uses TRBV7-9 and TRBJ2-7, with D perhaps TRBD1 (6 bases). This CDR3 is 13 amino acids long. The ends were cut back, 5 bases at V and 3 bases at J, with 11 bases in the middle. CDR1 and CDR2 (germline): SEHNR, FQNEAQ (reference sequence). This CDR3 is CASSTTGNYEQYF. CDR3 nucleotide sequence: TGTGCCAGCAGCACAACAGGGAACTACGAGCAGTACTTC.

The V gene is TRBV14, the J gene TRBJ2-7, with a possible D match to TRBD2 (7 bases). Germline V gene data show CDR1 as SGHDN and CDR2 as FVKESK. The CDR3 runs to 16 residues. V was cut by 4 bases and J by 2 bases, with 18 bases left in between. The CDR3 region is CASSRRGGTATYEQYF. The CDR3 bases are TGTGCCAGCAGCCGGAGGGGGGGGACCGCCACCTACGAGCAGTACTTC.

Of note for this clone: An end of the junction does not agree with germline; a read error may underlie this. V is TRBV5-4 and J is TRBJ2-3; TRBD2 matches 11 bases. Per germline, CDR1 SGHNT and CDR2 YYREEE (reference sequence). There are 17 residues in the CDR3. The CDR3 spells CASSFLLAGESTDTQYF. The CDR3 DNA follows: TGTGCCAGTAGCTTCCTACTAGCGGGGGAGAGCACAGATACGCAGTATTTT. The entire variable domain, with the rest obtained from reference TRBV5-4 and TRBJ2-3, is as follows: ETGVTQSPTHLIKTRGQQVTLRCSSQSGHNTVSWYQQALGQGPQFIFQYYREEENGRGNFPPRFSGLQFPNYSSELNVNALELDDSALYLCASSFLLAGESTDTQYFGPGTRLTVL.